This TCR beta chain was documented in a study of blood T cell repertoires in COVID-19. As for the study in general: Both acute and convalescent COVID-19 samples were obtained from the United States, Italy and Spain. T cells, B-cell-depleted T cells, or PBMCs provided the cDNA or gDNA that served as material.

CDR3 length: 14 amino acids. Germline lookup yields CDR1 LNHNV and CDR2 YYDKDF (reference sequence). Trimming removed 0 bases at V and 1 base at J, with 7 bases between. As handled by the study authors: By means of reference gene primer amplification, nucleated cell counts were estimated. The table came from immunoSEQ multiplex PCR; TCRdb's copy has only in-frame clones and leaves some out. The V and J calls and clone size were taken over from that table, and D and trimming were inferred from the DNA. The data hold about 140,000 clones, with around 78% observed a single time. Sequencing used peripheral blood. The chain links TRBV15 to TRBJ2-7; D unclear. The clonotype was recovered from a woman over 75 with active or convalescent COVID-19. The CDR3 region is CATSRDRSSYEQYF. CDR3 sequence (DNA): TGTGCCACCAGCAGAGATCGGAGTTCCTACGAGCAGTACTTC.